A selection of T cell receptor beta chains follows, all from one sample in a study of response to subunit inactivated influenza vaccine. Each CDR3 protein is one row after TCRdb ran MiXCR on the RT-PCR reads. The sample has some 850,000 distinct CDR3 sequences, around 18% seen once. Source: PBMCs from blood, taken roughly 5 days after vaccination. Every receptor here comes from a man aged 50-60 years who received an inactivated influenza vaccine. Each CDR3 is given with its conserved first and last residue. A D gene is named only where the DNA matches it firmly. The size entry is marked missing in some rows and otherwise reads once, few, many or a size class.

CDR3 DNA,CDR3 protein,J gene,D gene,V gene,clone size,CDR3 length
TGTGCCAGCAGTGCAGGGTATGCGTCACCCCTCCACTTT,CASSAGYASPLHF,TRBJ1-6,.,TRBV12-3/TRBV12-4,few,13
TGTGCCAGCAGCTCGGGGGGGGGATTCGACGAGCAGTACTTC,CASSSGGGFDEQYF,TRBJ2-7,TRBD2,TRBV4-2,.,14
TGTGCCACCAGGACAGGGGGGAGTACAGATACGCAGTATTTT,CATRTGGSTDTQYF,TRBJ2-3,TRBD1,TRBV25-1,few,14
TGTGCCTCCGAGGGGGGGCACCAAGAGACCCAGTACTTC,CASEGGHQETQYF,TRBJ2-5,.,TRBV28,.,13
TGTGCCAGCTCACCACCCGGACAGTACGAGCAGTACTTC,CASSPPGQYEQYF,TRBJ2-7,.,TRBV18,few,13
TGTGCCAGCAGTTGGGAGGAGAACACTGAAGCTTTCTTT,CASSWEENTEAFF,TRBJ1-1,.,TRBV6-6,few,13
TGTGCCAGCAGCAGCCCGGATTGGGGTTTTAATTCACCCCTCCACTTT,CASSSPDWGFNSPLHF,TRBJ1-6,.,TRBV7-2,.,16
TGTGCCATCAGAACGACAGGGGACACTGAAGCTTTCTTT,CAIRTTGDTEAFF,TRBJ1-1,TRBD1,TRBV10-3,.,13
TGTGCCAGCAGCCTAGCGGGCGGCACCCTCCACTACGAGCAGTACTTC,CASSLAGGTLHYEQYF,TRBJ2-7,TRBD2,TRBV7-2,few,16
TGCAGTGCTAGGAAGTGGGAGTCCGGGGAGACCCAGTACTTC,CSARKWESGETQYF,TRBJ2-5,.,TRBV20-1,.,14
TGTGCCATCAGTGAGCAAGCGGGGCGCACCTACGAGCAGTACTTC,CAISEQAGRTYEQYF,TRBJ2-7,TRBD2,TRBV10-3,many,15
TGCGCCAGCAGCCAAAACCCCCCCCCGACGGGAGAGCCAGATACGCAGTATTTT,CASSQNPPPTGEPDTQYF,TRBJ2-3,.,TRBV4-3,.,18
TGTGCCAGCAGCTTAGTAGCGTCTAGCGGGCGTGGCACAGATACGCAGTATTTT,CASSLVASSGRGTDTQYF,TRBJ2-3,TRBD2,TRBV7-8,few,18
TGCAGCGTTTTACCCCGGGCGCAAAATGAGCAGTTCTTC,CSVLPRAQNEQFF,TRBJ2-1,.,TRBV29-1,.,13
TGCGCCAGCAGCTTGTTACATTCGGGACAGCCTAACTATGGCTACACCTTC,CASSLLHSGQPNYGYTF,TRBJ1-2,TRBD1,TRBV5-1,few,17
TGCAGTGCTAGAAAGACCATGAACACTGAAGCTTTCTTT,CSARKTMNTEAFF,TRBJ1-1,.,TRBV20-1,few,13
TGTGCCAGCCGCGGGCTAGCCAGGGGGATAAAAGAGACCCAGTACTTC,CASRGLARGIKETQYF,TRBJ2-5,TRBD1,TRBV12-3/TRBV12-4,few,16
TGTGCCAGCAGAACACCGGGACAGGGAATTCTCGAGCAGTACTTC,CASRTPGQGILEQYF,TRBJ2-7,TRBD1,TRBV6-1,.,15
TGCGCCAGCAGCCACCTCAGGGCGGCGGTGGAGACCCAGTACTTC,CASSHLRAAVETQYF,TRBJ2-5,.,TRBV4-1,few,15
TGTGCCAGCACCGATGAGCTGGAGTCGGGCGGGAGGAGCTCCTACAATGAGCAGTTCTTC,CASTDELESGGRSSYNEQFF,TRBJ2-1,TRBD2,TRBV7-6,.,20
TGTGCCACCAGTGACTCGCGTACTTCGAACACTGAAGCTTTCTTT,CATSDSRTSNTEAFF,TRBJ1-1,.,TRBV24-1,.,15
TGCAGTGCGACGGGACTAGCGGGCTCCAATGAGCAGTTCTTC,CSATGLAGSNEQFF,TRBJ2-1,TRBD2,TRBV20-1,few,14
TGTGCCAGCAGTTCGGGACAGGGGAATCAGCCCCAGCATTTT,CASSSGQGNQPQHF,TRBJ1-5,TRBD1,TRBV28,many,14
TGCAGTGCTAGATATAACCGCAATGAGCAGTTCTTC,CSARYNRNEQFF,TRBJ2-1,.,TRBV20-1,few,12
TGTGCCAGCAGCTTAGCGTTCAGGGTTCCCTACAATGAGCAGTTCTTC,CASSLAFRVPYNEQFF,TRBJ2-1,.,TRBV7-6,many,16
TGTGCCAGCAGCTTAGGACTAGCGAGAGGAGAGACCCAGTACTTC,CASSLGLARGETQYF,TRBJ2-5,TRBD2,TRBV7-2,.,15
TGCGCCAGCAGCGCCCGCACGGGTAACACCGGGGAGCTGTTTTTT,CASSARTGNTGELFF,TRBJ2-2,.,TRBV5-1,.,15
TGCAGTGCTAGGACAGGGGGCGAAAATTCACCCCTCCACTTT,CSARTGGENSPLHF,TRBJ1-6,TRBD1,TRBV20-1,.,14
TGTGCCAGCAGTTACGGTCCGGGGGGCCGACGCACAGATACGCAGTATTTT,CASSYGPGGRRTDTQYF,TRBJ2-3,.,TRBV6-5,few,17
TGTGCCAGCAGTCGAAAACTTAGGACTAGCGGATCAGATACGCAGTATTTT,CASSRKLRTSGSDTQYF,TRBJ2-3,TRBD2,TRBV6-1,.,17
TGTGCCAGCACTACGACCTCAGCAGATACGCAGTATTTT,CASTTTSADTQYF,TRBJ2-3,.,TRBV12-3/TRBV12-4,.,13
TGCGCCAGCAGCCAATTCGGCAGTATAGCGGGAGACCCCACCGGGGAGCTGTTTTTT,CASSQFGSIAGDPTGELFF,TRBJ2-2,TRBD2,TRBV4-3,few,19
TGTGCCAGCAGCCCTGGGGTACAGCTTTCGAACACTGAAGCTTTCTTT,CASSPGVQLSNTEAFF,TRBJ1-1,.,TRBV27,few,16
TGTGCCAGCAGTTCAATTAGAGGGCTGGGCCCGGGGAATGAGCAGTTCTTC,CASSSIRGLGPGNEQFF,TRBJ2-1,.,TRBV6-2/TRBV6-3,.,17
TGTGCCAGCAGTTACCAGGGCGAGCAGTACTTC,CASSYQGEQYF,TRBJ2-7,.,TRBV6-2/TRBV6-3,.,11
TGTGCCAGCAAGGTCACTCCGCAGGCCGGGGAGCTGTTTTTT,CASKVTPQAGELFF,TRBJ2-2,.,TRBV5-6,many,14
TGTGCCAGCAGCTTTCTCGGACTAGCGGGGGGTGGCGAGACCCAGTACTTC,CASSFLGLAGGGETQYF,TRBJ2-5,TRBD2,TRBV7-9,few,17
TGCAGTGCTAGAGATCACTCCTCCCGAACCTACGAGCAGTACTTC,CSARDHSSRTYEQYF,TRBJ2-7,.,TRBV20-1,.,15
TGTGCCAGCAGGGCCCTGACTAGCGGGGGGTTTGAGCAGTTCTTC,CASRALTSGGFEQFF,TRBJ2-1,TRBD2,TRBV6-2/TRBV6-3,.,15
TGTGCCATCCAGACAGGGGGAAAATTCGAGCAGTACTTC,CAIQTGGKFEQYF,TRBJ2-7,TRBD1,TRBV6-2/TRBV6-3,.,13
TGTGCCAGCAGTCGGGGGGTCGAGCAGTACTTC,CASSRGVEQYF,TRBJ2-7,TRBD2,TRBV12-3/TRBV12-4,many,11
TGTGCCAGCAGCACACTCCCACCCAGGGGTAATTCACCCCTCCACTTT,CASSTLPPRGNSPLHF,TRBJ1-6,.,TRBV21-1,few,16
TGTGCCAGCAGTAAGGGACCTCTCAACCGATACGAGCAGTACTTC,CASSKGPLNRYEQYF,TRBJ2-7,.,TRBV6-2/TRBV6-3,.,15
TGCGCCAGCAGTCAGAGTTTTCAAGAGACCCAGTACTTC,CASSQSFQETQYF,TRBJ2-5,.,TRBV10-2,.,13
TGCGCCAGCAGCTGGGGGTGGTCCGGGTCTGGGGCCAACGTCCTGACTTTC,CASSWGWSGSGANVLTF,TRBJ2-6,.,TRBV5-1,few,17
TGTGCCAGCAGCTTAGGGACTAGCGCGAGACCCTACGAGCAGTACTTC,CASSLGTSARPYEQYF,TRBJ2-7,TRBD2,TRBV7-2,.,16
TGTGCCAGCAGCCGCTCTCCTAGATCCTACGAGCAGTACTTC,CASSRSPRSYEQYF,TRBJ2-7,.,TRBV3-1,.,14
TGCAGTGCTCCGGCGGGGGGGAGCACAGATACGCAGTATTTT,CSAPAGGSTDTQYF,TRBJ2-3,TRBD2,TRBV20-1,.,14
TGTGCCAGCAGCTTAGGCAGGGGTCTAGATACGCAGTATTTT,CASSLGRGLDTQYF,TRBJ2-3,.,TRBV7-6,.,14
TGTGCCAGCAGGTTTCCCGGGACAGGGGAAGGCAGTGAAGCTTTCTTT,CASRFPGTGEGSEAFF,TRBJ1-1,TRBD1,TRBV6-1,few,16
TGCAGTGCTTCCGACGGGACAGGGGGCTCCTACGAGCAGTACTTC,CSASDGTGGSYEQYF,TRBJ2-7,TRBD1,TRBV20-1,few,15
TGCAGTGCTAGAGCCGGGGTGTACGAGCAGTACTTC,CSARAGVYEQYF,TRBJ2-7,.,TRBV20-1,few,12
TGTGCCAGCCATGGAAGGGACCCTCTAACCCAGCCCCAGCATTTT,CASHGRDPLTQPQHF,TRBJ1-5,.,TRBV6-2/TRBV6-3,many,15
TGTGCCAGCAGCTATTTACAGGGGGCGCAGTTCTTC,CASSYLQGAQFF,TRBJ2-1,TRBD1,TRBV13,.,12
TGTGCCAGCGAGGGGCAGGGTAGCGCAGATACGCAGTATTTT,CASEGQGSADTQYF,TRBJ2-3,.,TRBV2,once,14
TGTGCCAGCAGACTAACCGGGACAGGGATTCGATATGGCTACACCTTC,CASRLTGTGIRYGYTF,TRBJ1-2,TRBD1,TRBV7-2,few,16
TGTGCCAGCAGCATCGGGACTAGCGGGACCCACAATGAGCAGTTCTTC,CASSIGTSGTHNEQFF,TRBJ2-1,TRBD2,TRBV13,.,16
TGTGCCAGCAGTTTAGGAGGGGAGGTCACTGAAGCTTTCTTT,CASSLGGEVTEAFF,TRBJ1-1,.,TRBV12-3/TRBV12-4,few,14
TGTGCCAGCAGCTTAGAGGGCACACCGAACTATGGCTACACCTTC,CASSLEGTPNYGYTF,TRBJ1-2,.,TRBV7-9,few,15
TGTGCCAGCAGCAGGGAGGGTTGGGCTGATGAGCAGTTCTTC,CASSREGWADEQFF,TRBJ2-1,TRBD2,TRBV6-1,.,14